The next 4 T cell receptor beta chains were all read from a single sample in a study of T cells after yellow fever vaccination. TCRdb processed the 5' RACE reads anew with MiXCR; each CDR3 protein has one entry. The repertoire includes 200,000 to 250,000 distinct CDR3 sequences, less than 8.5% of them detected once, and around 0.9% sits in the top ten. The sample in question was CD4+ T cells sorted from PBMCs, obtained 15 days after the yellow fever booster vaccination. The source is a man aged 25 to 45 who received the YFV17D yellow fever vaccine.

The CDR3 DNA sequence: TGCAGCGTTGATCCAGGGACCGACGAGCAGTACTTC. Translation: CSVDPGTDEQYF. This chain connects TRBV29-1 to TRBJ2-7; D may correspond to TRBD1 or TRBD2 (5 bases each). Germline V lookup: CDR1 SQVTM, CDR2 ANQGSEA. The CDR3 covers 12 residues. The V end was cut by 3 bases, the J end by 5 bases, with 11 bases between.

This clonotype was counted ten times or more. The chain joins TRBV20-1 to TRBJ2-1; D is perhaps TRBD2 (5 bases). Germline CDR1 reads DFQATT; CDR2 reads SNEGSKA (reference sequence). This CDR3 is built from 16 residues. V was shortened by 3 bases and J by 1 base, with 16 bases between the two germline ends. In nucleotides, the CDR3 is TGCAGTGCTAGGGACGGACTTAAGCTGTCCTACAATGAGCAGTTCTTC. Its translation: CSARDGLKLSYNEQFF.

The sample holds a few counts of this clonotype. This chain joins TRBV9 and TRBJ1-1; no reliable D call. Germline V gene lookup returns CDR1 SGDLS and CDR2 YYNGEE. Trimming pared 2 bases from V and 3 bases from J, leaving 5 bases between. CDR3 length equals 12 residues. This CDR3 reads CASSVEDTEAFF. CDR3 DNA: TGTGCCAGCAGCGTTGAGGACACTGAAGCTTTCTTT.

This clonotype was observed many times. V and J are TRBV4-3 and TRBJ2-2; D is unclear. The germline V and J ends were trimmed by 0 bases and 6 bases, with 5 bases remaining between them. The CDR3 extends over 13 amino acids. The germline gives CDR1 LGHNA, CDR2 YSLEER. Here the CDR3 reads CASSQDRAGELFF. The CDR3 DNA is TGCGCCAGCAGCCAAGATCGGGCCGGGGAGCTGTTTTTT.